This T cell receptor (beta chain) was captured in a study of blood T cell repertoires in COVID-19. Across the whole study: Researchers got acute and convalescent COVID-19 samples from the United States, Italy and Spain. T cells, B-cell-depleted T cells, or PBMCs provided the cDNA or gDNA that served as material.

Authors' processing steps: Nucleated cell counts were estimated from reference gene primer amplification. The method was immunoSEQ multiplex PCR; TCRdb's version includes in-frame clones alone and lacks a portion of them. That table gives V, J and clone size, and the DNA gave D and trimming. Among some 220,000 clones listed, 65% to 85% were seen once. This CDR3 contains 17 residues. V shed 4 bases, J shed 5 bases, and the junction held 10 bases outside the gene matches. Germline values: CDR1 SEHNR, CDR2 FQNEAQ (reference sequence). This clone was found a few times. The chain joins TRBV7-9 to TRBJ2-1; 11 bases agree with TRBD1. The clonotype comes from a woman under 40 with COVID-19, enrolled during active disease. The specimen sequenced was peripheral blood. The CDR3, as DNA: TGTGCCAGCAGCTCGATCAAGGGGGGACAGGGGGACAATGAGCAGTTCTTC. This sequence encodes CASSSIKGGQGDNEQFF.